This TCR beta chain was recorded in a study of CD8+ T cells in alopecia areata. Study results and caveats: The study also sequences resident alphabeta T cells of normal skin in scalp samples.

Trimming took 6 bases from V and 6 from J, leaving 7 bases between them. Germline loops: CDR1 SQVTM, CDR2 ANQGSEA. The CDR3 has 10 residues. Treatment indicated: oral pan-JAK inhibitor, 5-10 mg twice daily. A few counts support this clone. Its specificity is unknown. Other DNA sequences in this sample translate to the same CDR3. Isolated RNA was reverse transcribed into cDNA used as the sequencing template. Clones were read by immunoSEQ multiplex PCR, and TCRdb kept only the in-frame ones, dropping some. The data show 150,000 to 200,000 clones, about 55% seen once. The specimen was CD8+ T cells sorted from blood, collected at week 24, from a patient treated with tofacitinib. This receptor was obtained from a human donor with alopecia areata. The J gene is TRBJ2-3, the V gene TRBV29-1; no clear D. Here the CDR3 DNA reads TGCAGCGTAGAGTGGGATACGCAGTATTTT. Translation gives CSVEWDTQYF.